This T cell receptor (beta chain) was observed in a study of T-cell memory formation after mild COVID-19. Study-wide context: TCR clusters mostly belonged to single donors.

Study observations and caveats: Contracting CD8+ clones were enriched in EMRA, CD4+ mainly in CM and EM. Nothing showed for sure that second-wave clones peaking on day 37 were SARS-CoV-2 specific.

In TCRdb, the 5' RACE reads were re-called with MiXCR into one record per CDR3 protein. The repertoire holds more than 100,000 distinct CDR3 sequences, with 15% to 20% as singletons. This clonotype was recorded a few times. Its antigen remains unknown. From germline, CDR1 is MNHNY and CDR2 SVGAGI (reference sequence). The CDR3 loop spans 12 amino acids. The sequenced material came from PBMCs or a T cell subset sorted from them (not recorded which). The rearrangement joins TRBV6-6 to TRBJ1-5; D gene uncertain. This receptor was obtained from a man between 18 and 29 years old who had mild COVID-19 (a few samples of this study predate the infection). Cell type and time point are not known. The CDR3 loop reads CGAAVGGQPQHF. CDR3 DNA sequence: TGTGGGGCCGCGGTGGGAGGTCAGCCCCAGCATTTT.